These 7 T cell receptor beta chains share one sample of origin, sequenced in a study of control samples from healthy donors and cancer patients. Using immunoSEQ multiplex PCR, the repertoire was profiled, and TCRdb retains in-frame clones only, with some absent. The sample includes 150,000 or so clones, 90% seen only once; the top ten take around 2.5%. Sequenced: blood. These receptors were collected from a man between 35 and 55 years old in good health.

This rearrangement joins TRBV2 to TRBJ2-5; 8 bases align to TRBD1. V was pared by 6 bases and J by 4 bases, with 4 bases of the junction left unmatched. CDR3 length: 13 amino acids. The V gene's germline CDR1 is SNHLY and CDR2 FYNNEI. The CDR3, as DNA: TGTGCCAGCAGATCAGGGGGCCCAGAGACCCAGTACTTC. Its translation is CASRSGGPETQYF.

V and J are TRBV3-1 (or the pseudogene TRBV3-2) and TRBJ2-3; 7 nucleotides line up with TRBD1. Trimming at V came to 4 bases and at J to 2 bases, leaving 6 bases not matched to a gene. CDR1 and CDR2 (germline): LGHDT, YNNKEL (reference sequence). This CDR3 is built from 15 residues. DNA for the CDR3: TGTGCCAGCAGCCCTACAGGGGTCCACACAGATACGCAGTATTTT. Amino acid sequence: CASSPTGVHTDTQYF.

The CDR3 loop is CASTLGGLYGYTF. In DNA, the CDR3 is TGTGCCAGCACTCTCGGGGGCCTCTATGGCTACACCTTC. V gene TRBV11-2 combines with J gene TRBJ1-2; a weak D match, TRBD1 (6 bases). V was shortened by 7 bases and J by 4 bases, with 13 bases between the two germline ends. From germline, CDR1 is SGHAT and CDR2 FQNNGV. CDR3 length: 13 amino acids. Supplemented by reference TRBV11-2 and TRBJ1-2, the full variable domain reads EAGVAQSPRYKIIEKRQSVAFWCNPISGHATLYWYQQILGQGPKLLIQFQNNGVVDDSQLPKDRFSAERLKGVDSTLKIQPAKLEDSAVYLCASTLGGLYGYTFGSGTRLTVV.

The V call is TRBV18, the J call TRBJ2-1; a possible D gene is TRBD1 (6 bases). The CDR3 spans 15 residues. V shed 2 bases and J shed 5 bases, with 13 bases lying between them. Germline-derived CDR1 and CDR2 are KGHSH and LQKENI. In DNA, the CDR3 is TGTGCCAGCTCACCATTGCGACAGGCCCACAATGAGCAGTTCTTC. It yields the protein CASSPLRQAHNEQFF.

V and J are TRBV24-1 and TRBJ2-5; maybe TRBD1 (5 bases). The CDR3 contains 12 residues. Per germline, CDR1 KGHDR and CDR2 SFDVKD. Trimming took 7 bases from V and 5 from J, leaving 10 bases between them. CDR3 in amino acids: CATSRAGETQYF. The CDR3 DNA reads TGTGCCACCAGCAGGGCTGGCGAGACCCAGTACTTC.

This rearrangement joins TRBV5-4 to TRBJ1-2; the D gene is possibly TRBD1 (5 bases). The CDR3 loop spans 13 amino acids. Germline V gene lookup returns CDR1 SGHNT and CDR2 YYREEE (reference sequence). V was cut by 3 bases and J by 9 bases, with 15 bases left in between. The CDR3 protein is CASSSIREESYTF. The CDR3 nucleotides are TGTGCCAGCAGCTCAATCAGGGAAGAGAGCTACACCTTC.

This chain joins TRBV5-1 and TRBJ2-1; D is possibly TRBD2 (7 bases). CDR1 and CDR2 (germline): SGHRS, YFSETQ. Between the trimmed V and J ends, which lost 6 bases and 6 bases, there was a span of 19 bases. This CDR3 is 15 amino acids long. CDR3 sequence (DNA): TGCGCCAGCAACCAGAGGGGGGGGCCTGGCAATGAGCAGTTCTTC. Translating it yields CASNQRGGPGNEQFF.